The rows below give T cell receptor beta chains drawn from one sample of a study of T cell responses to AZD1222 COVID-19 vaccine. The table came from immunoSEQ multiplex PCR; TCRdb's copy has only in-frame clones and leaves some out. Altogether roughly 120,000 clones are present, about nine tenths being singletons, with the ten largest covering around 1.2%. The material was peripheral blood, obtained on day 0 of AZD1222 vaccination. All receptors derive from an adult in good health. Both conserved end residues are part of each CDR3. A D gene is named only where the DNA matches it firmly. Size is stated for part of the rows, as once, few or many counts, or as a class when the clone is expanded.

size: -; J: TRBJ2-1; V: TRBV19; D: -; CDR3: CASRGLGVGTANEQFF; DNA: TGTGCCAGTAGGGGCCTCGGGGTCGGGACCGCGAATGAGCAGTTCTTC
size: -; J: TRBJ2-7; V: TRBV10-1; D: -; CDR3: CASSESGRLGYEQYF; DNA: TGCGCCAGCAGTGAGTCGGGGCGGCTTGGCTACGAGCAGTACTTC
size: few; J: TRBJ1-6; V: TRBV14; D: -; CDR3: CASSSGRRLNSPLHF; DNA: TGTGCCAGCAGCTCGGGACGGAGGCTGAATTCACCCCTCCACTTT
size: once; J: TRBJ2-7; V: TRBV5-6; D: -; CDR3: CASSPVDRSYEQYF; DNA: TGTGCCAGCAGCCCCGTGGACCGATCCTACGAGCAGTACTTC
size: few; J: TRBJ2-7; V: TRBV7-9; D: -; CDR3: CASRRMSGNEQYF; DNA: TGTGCCAGCCGGAGGATGTCCGGGAACGAGCAGTACTTC
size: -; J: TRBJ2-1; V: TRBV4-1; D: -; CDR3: CASSQGMGGQSLNEQFF; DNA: TGCGCCAGCAGCCAAGGCATGGGGGGACAGAGCCTCAATGAGCAGTTCTTC
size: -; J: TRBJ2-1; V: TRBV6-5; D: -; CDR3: CATRGSTYNEQFF; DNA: TGTGCCACCCGGGGGTCGACCTACAATGAGCAGTTCTTC
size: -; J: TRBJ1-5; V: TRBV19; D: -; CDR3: CASSICWVSGCQPQHF; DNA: TGTGCCAGTAGTATATGTTGGGTGAGTGGATGCCAGCCCCAGCATTTT
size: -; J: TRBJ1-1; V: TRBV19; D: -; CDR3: CASKGVMTEAFF; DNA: TGTGCCAGTAAAGGGGTAATGACTGAAGCTTTCTTT
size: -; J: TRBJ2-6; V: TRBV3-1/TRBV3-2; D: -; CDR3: CASSPGANVLTF; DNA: TGTGCCAGCAGCCCTGGGGCCAACGTCCTGACTTTC
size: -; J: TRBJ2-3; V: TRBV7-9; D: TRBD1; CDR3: CASSSPPDRSTDTQYF; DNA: TGTGCCAGCAGCTCCCCTCCGGACAGGAGCACAGATACGCAGTATTTT
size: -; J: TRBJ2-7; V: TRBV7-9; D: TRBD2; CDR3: CASSGSGGAGEQYF; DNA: TGTGCCAGCAGTGGGAGCGGGGGGGCAGGCGAGCAGTACTTC
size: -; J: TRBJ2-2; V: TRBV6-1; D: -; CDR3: CASSEQGFTGELFF; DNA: TGTGCCAGCAGTGAACAGGGATTCACCGGGGAGCTGTTTTTT
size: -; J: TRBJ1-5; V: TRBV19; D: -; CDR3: CASSIAATDKNQPQHF; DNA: TGTGCCAGTAGTATAGCCGCCACCGACAAGAATCAGCCCCAGCATTTT
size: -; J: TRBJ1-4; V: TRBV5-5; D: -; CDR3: CASSLDPQNEKLFF; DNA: TGTGCCAGCAGCTTGGACCCTCAAAATGAAAAACTGTTTTTT
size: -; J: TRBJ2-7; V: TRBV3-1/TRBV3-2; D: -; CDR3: CASSRRAKQYF; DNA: TGTGCCAGCAGCCGACGAGCGAAGCAGTACTTC
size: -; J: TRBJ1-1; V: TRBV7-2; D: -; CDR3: CASSPRYRTLDTEAFF; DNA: TGTGCCAGCAGCCCCCGCTATCGGACCCTCGACACTGAAGCTTTCTTT
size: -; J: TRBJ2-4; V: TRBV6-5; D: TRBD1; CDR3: CASSYSTGGRNIQYF; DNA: TGTGCCAGCAGTTACTCGACAGGGGGCCGAAACATTCAGTACTTC
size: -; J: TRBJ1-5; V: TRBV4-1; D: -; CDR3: CASSQGPGAGRSNQPQHF; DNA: TGCGCCAGCAGCCAAGGCCCTGGGGCAGGGCGTAGCAATCAGCCCCAGCATTTT
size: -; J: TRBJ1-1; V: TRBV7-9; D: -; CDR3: CASSLDPLEEAFF; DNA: TGTGCCAGCAGCTTAGACCCTCTCGAGGAAGCTTTCTTT
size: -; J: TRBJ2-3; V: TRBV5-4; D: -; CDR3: CASSWGGPSTDTQYF; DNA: TGTGCCAGCAGCTGGGGGGGCCCCAGCACAGATACGCAGTATTTT
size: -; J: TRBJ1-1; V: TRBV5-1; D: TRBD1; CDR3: CASSSTTPGTAGAFF; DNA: TGCGCCAGCAGCTCGACGACTCCCGGGACAGCCGGGGCTTTCTTT
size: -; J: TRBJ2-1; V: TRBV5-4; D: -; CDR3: CASSPSGRGGGDEQFF; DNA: TGTGCCAGCAGCCCCTCGGGGCGCGGAGGTGGGGATGAGCAGTTCTTC
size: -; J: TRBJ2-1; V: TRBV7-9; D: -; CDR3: CASSLAGLGLSYNEQFF; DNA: TGTGCCAGCAGCTTAGCCGGGTTGGGGCTTTCCTACAATGAGCAGTTCTTC
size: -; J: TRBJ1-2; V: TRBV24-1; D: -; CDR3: CATTYTILRCYGYTF; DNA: TGTGCCACCACATATACCATCCTACGGTGCTATGGCTACACCTTC
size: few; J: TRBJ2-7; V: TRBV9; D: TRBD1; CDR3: CASSVGQGAYYEQYF; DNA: TGTGCCAGCAGCGTAGGACAGGGGGCATACTACGAGCAGTACTTC
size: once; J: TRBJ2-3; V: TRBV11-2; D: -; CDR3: CASSFKFLADTQYF; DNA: TGTGCCAGCAGCTTTAAATTCCTTGCAGATACGCAGTATTTT
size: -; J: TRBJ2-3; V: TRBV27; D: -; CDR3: CASSFAGTPDTQYF; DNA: TGTGCCAGCAGTTTCGCGGGGACCCCAGATACGCAGTATTTT
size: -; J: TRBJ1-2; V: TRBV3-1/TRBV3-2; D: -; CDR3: CASSQDQAGWYGYTF; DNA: TGTGCCAGCAGCCAAGATCAGGCAGGATGGTATGGCTACACCTTC
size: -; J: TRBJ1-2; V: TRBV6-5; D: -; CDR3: CASSYAWGNYGYTF; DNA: TGTGCCAGCAGTTACGCGTGGGGAAACTATGGCTACACCTTC
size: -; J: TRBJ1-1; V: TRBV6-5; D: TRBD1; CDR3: CASRDRGSSEAFF; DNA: TGTGCCAGCAGGGACAGGGGGAGTTCTGAAGCTTTCTTT
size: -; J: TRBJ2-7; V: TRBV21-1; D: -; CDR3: CASSKARLAGVHAYEQYF; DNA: TGTGCCAGCAGCAAAGCGAGGCTAGCGGGGGTTCACGCCTACGAGCAGTACTTC
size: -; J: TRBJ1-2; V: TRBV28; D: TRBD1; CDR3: CASSSPGTANYGYTF; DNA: TGTGCCAGCAGTTCGCCGGGGACAGCTAACTATGGCTACACCTTC
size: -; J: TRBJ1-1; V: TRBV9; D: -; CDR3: CASSVGPGAHTEAFF; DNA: TGTGCCAGCAGCGTAGGTCCGGGGGCACACACTGAAGCTTTCTTT
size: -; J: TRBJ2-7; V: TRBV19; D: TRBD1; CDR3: CASSIGTGLHEQYF; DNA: TGTGCCAGTAGTATCGGGACAGGGCTCCACGAGCAGTACTTC
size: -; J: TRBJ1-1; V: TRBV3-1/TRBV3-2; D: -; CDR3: CASSQDFQVNTEAFF; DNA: TGTGCCAGCAGCCAAGATTTCCAGGTGAACACTGAAGCTTTCTTT
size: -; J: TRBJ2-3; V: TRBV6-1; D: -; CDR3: CASSERWDPARGTQYF; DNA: TGTGCCAGCAGTGAAAGGTGGGACCCAGCACGGGGGACGCAGTATTTT
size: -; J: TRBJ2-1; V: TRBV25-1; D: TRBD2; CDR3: CASRTSGGYSSYNEQFF; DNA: TGTGCCAGCAGGACTAGCGGGGGCTACAGCTCCTACAATGAGCAGTTCTTC
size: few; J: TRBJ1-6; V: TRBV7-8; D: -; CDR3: CASSLRAETNSPLHF; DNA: TGTGCCAGCAGCTTAAGGGCAGAGACCAATTCACCCCTCCACTTT
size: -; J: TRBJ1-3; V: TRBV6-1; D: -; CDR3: CASSPGGSGNTIYF; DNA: TGTGCCAGCTCTCCGGGTGGCTCTGGAAACACCATATATTTT
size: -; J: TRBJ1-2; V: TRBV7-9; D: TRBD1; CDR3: CASSPGTGAYGYTF; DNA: TGTGCCAGCAGCCCAGGGACAGGGGCCTATGGCTACACCTTC
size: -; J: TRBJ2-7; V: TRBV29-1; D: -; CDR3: CSVPGGAGEQYF; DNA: TGCAGCGTACCGGGGGGCGCGGGAGAGCAGTACTTC
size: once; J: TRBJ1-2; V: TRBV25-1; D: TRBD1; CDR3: CASSQGGNYGYTF; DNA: TGTGCCAGCAGCCAGGGGGGAAACTATGGCTACACCTTC
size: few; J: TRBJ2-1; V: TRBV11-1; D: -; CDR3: CASSSGHLYNEQFF; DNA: TGTGCCAGCAGCTCGGGACACCTATACAATGAGCAGTTCTTC
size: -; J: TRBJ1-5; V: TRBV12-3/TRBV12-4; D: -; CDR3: CASRGLGNQPQHF; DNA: TGTGCCAGCAGGGGGTTAGGAAATCAGCCCCAGCATTTT
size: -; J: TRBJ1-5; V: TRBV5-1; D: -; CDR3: CASSLEGHTNQPQHF; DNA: TGCGCCAGCAGCTTGGAGGGACACACCAATCAGCCCCAGCATTTT
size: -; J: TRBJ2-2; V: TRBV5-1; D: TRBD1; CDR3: CASSLVGTGGTGELFF; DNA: TGCGCCAGCAGCTTGGTTGGGACAGGGGGTACCGGGGAGCTGTTTTTT
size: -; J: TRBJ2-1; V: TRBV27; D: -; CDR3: CASSLSGDEQFF; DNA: TGTGCCAGCAGTTTATCAGGGGATGAGCAGTTCTTC
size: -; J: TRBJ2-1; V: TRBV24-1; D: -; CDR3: CATSEGLEQFF; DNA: TGTGCCACCTCTGAGGGGCTTGAGCAGTTCTTC
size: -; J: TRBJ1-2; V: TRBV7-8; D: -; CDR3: CATGRLNNYGYTF; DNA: TGTGCCACCGGCCGTTTGAACAACTATGGCTACACCTTC
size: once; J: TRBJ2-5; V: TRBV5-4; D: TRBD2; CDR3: CASGGTSGPKGETQYF; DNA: TGTGCCAGCGGCGGGACTAGCGGGCCCAAAGGGGAGACCCAGTACTTC
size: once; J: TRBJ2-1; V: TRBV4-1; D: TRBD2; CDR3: CASSQESTSGGYNEQFF; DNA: TGCGCCAGCAGCCAAGAATCGACTAGCGGGGGCTACAATGAGCAGTTCTTC
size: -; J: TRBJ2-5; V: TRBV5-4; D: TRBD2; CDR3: CASSPSGAQETQYF; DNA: TGTGCCAGCAGCCCTAGCGGGGCCCAAGAGACCCAGTACTTC
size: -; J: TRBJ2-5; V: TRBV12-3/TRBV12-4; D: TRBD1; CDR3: CASSRTGTGTQYF; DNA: TGTGCCAGCAGTCGGACAGGGACGGGGACCCAGTACTTC
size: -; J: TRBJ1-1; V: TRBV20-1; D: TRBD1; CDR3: CSASPGGGGDTEAFF; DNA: TGCAGTGCTAGTCCAGGGGGCGGCGGGGACACTGAAGCTTTCTTT